These 31 T cell receptor beta chains were sequenced from one sample in a study of shared clonotypes between healthy human individuals. The assay was immunoSEQ multiplex PCR, and TCRdb's table has in-frame clones only and misses some. The table includes about 1 million clones, more than 60% detected once. Material: memory CD4+ T cells sorted from blood. Documented subset: CD45RA-negative fraction. These receptor sequences come from a man between 18 and 29 years old in good health.

This sequence joins TRBV10-3 and TRBJ2-1; D not certain. Germline V lookup: CDR1 ENHRY, CDR2 SYGVKD. The length of the CDR3 is 16 residues. V was clipped by 2 bases and J by 4 bases, with 15 bases between them. DNA of the CDR3: TGTGCCATCAGTGAGCTGGACGGCTTCGGGTACAATGAGCAGTTCTTC. Its translation is CAISELDGFGYNEQFF.

This clone was counted once. The rearrangement links TRBV6-6 to TRBJ1-5; D is ambiguous. Germline V gene lookup returns CDR1 MNHNY and CDR2 SVGAGI (reference sequence). The V and J ends lost 6 bases and 5 bases respectively, with 11 bases between them. The CDR3 length is 13 residues. The CDR3 region is CASSPGLDQPQHF. The CDR3 DNA is TGTGCCAGCAGCCCCGGACTCGATCAGCCCCAGCATTTT.

The chain employs TRBV2 and TRBJ1-1; 9 nucleotides agree with TRBD1. V was clipped by 6 bases and J by 4 bases; unmatched bases: 6. Germline CDR1 reads SNHLY; CDR2 reads FYNNEI. This CDR3 has 14 amino acids. For the CDR3, the DNA is TGTGCCAGCAGGGTGACAGGGGGGATCACTGAAGCTTTCTTT. It is translated as CASRVTGGITEAFF.

The rearrangement links TRBV2 to TRBJ2-3; 14 positions agree with TRBD2. Per germline, CDR1 SNHLY and CDR2 FYNNEI. The trim removed 8 bases at V and 2 bases at J, leaving 3 bases unmatched. CDR3 size: 15 residues. The CDR3 is CASGLAGGPTDTQYF. For the CDR3, the DNA is TGTGCCAGCGGACTAGCGGGAGGCCCCACAGATACGCAGTATTTT. The complete variable domain, with remaining parts taken from reference TRBV2 and TRBJ2-3, reads EPEVTQTPSHQVTQMGQEVILRCVPISNHLYFYWYRQILGQKVEFLVSFYNNEISEKSEIFDDQFSVERPDGSNFTLKIRSTKLEDSAMYFCASGLAGGPTDTQYFGPGTRLTVL.

This chain connects TRBV7-3 to TRBJ2-5; a possible D gene is TRBD1 (6 bases). The CDR3 has 16 amino acids. The V end was cut by 2 bases, the J end by 1 base, with 14 bases between. The germline CDR1 and CDR2 sequences are SGHTA and FQGTGA. The DNA of the CDR3 is TGTGCCAGCAGCTTAGGGCTAGGGGGTTCCCAAGAGACCCAGTACTTC. Protein sequence: CASSLGLGGSQETQYF.

This sequence joins TRBV25-1 and TRBJ2-3; either TRBD1 or TRBD2 may supply D (6 bases each). The CDR3 has 15 residues. Trimming removed 3 bases from V and 5 bases from J, with 15 bases in between. The germline CDR1 and CDR2 sequences are MGHDK and SYGVNS. The CDR3 region has the DNA TGTGCCAGCAGTGACCTGACGGGGGCCTTAGATACGCAGTATTTT. Its protein product is CASSDLTGALDTQYF. Looking up the rest from reference TRBV25-1 and TRBJ2-3 gives the full variable domain: EADIYQTPRYLVIGTGKKITLECSQTMGHDKMYWYQQDPGMELHLIHYSYGVNSTEKGDLSSESTVSRIRTEHFPLTLESARPSHTSQYLCASSDLTGALDTQYFGPGTRLTVL.

J is TRBJ1-1 and V is TRBV28; D not certain. The CDR3 has 14 residues. CDR1 and CDR2 (germline): MDHEN, SYDVKM. V dropped 6 bases and J dropped 1 base, with 12 bases sitting between them. The CDR3 region has the DNA TGTGCCAGCAGCCCGACAAGAAGGAACACTGAAGCTTTCTTT. This codes for CASSPTRRNTEAFF.

The V call is TRBV5-1, the J call TRBJ1-2, with TRBD1 as a possible D gene (5 bases). The germline V gene has CDR1 SGHRS and CDR2 YFSETQ. The CDR3 totals 14 residues. V shed 4 bases and J shed 6 bases, with 16 bases lying between them. DNA of the CDR3: TGCGCCAGCAGCCCGGCGGCAGGGTCCCATGGCTACACCTTC. It encodes CASSPAAGSHGYTF.

V usage is TRBV28 and J usage is TRBJ2-5; TRBD1 matches at 9 bases. The CDR3 has 19 residues. Germline V gene data show CDR1 as MDHEN and CDR2 as SYDVKM. Trimming removed 5 bases from V and 5 bases from J; junction bases left unmatched: 21. CDR3 in DNA: TGTGCCAGCAGTGTTATTCCCCCCGGAAGACAGGGGGTTATGGAGACCCAGTACTTC. Its protein product is CASSVIPPGRQGVMETQYF.

This clone showed up just once. This sequence joins TRBV9 and TRBJ2-2; 7 bases line up with TRBD2. Germline V gene data show CDR1 as SGDLS and CDR2 as YYNGEE. CDR3 length: 15 amino acids. V shed 1 base, J shed 6 bases, and the junction held 6 bases outside the gene matches. The CDR3: CASSVSAGAAGELFF. The CDR3 DNA is TGTGCCAGCAGCGTAAGTGCGGGAGCTGCCGGGGAGCTGTTTTTT.

The chain carries TRBV7-3 and TRBJ2-1; 7 bases line up with TRBD1. The CDR3 is 15 amino acids. In germline, CDR1 is SGHTA, CDR2 FQGTGA. Trimming removed 1 base from V and 2 bases from J; junction bases left unmatched: 2. The CDR3 region is CASSLSRGTYNEQFF. For the CDR3, the DNA is TGTGCCAGCAGCTTAAGCAGGGGGACCTACAATGAGCAGTTCTTC.

This sequence joins TRBV7-8 and TRBJ2-2; 7 bases agree with TRBD2. This CDR3 has 16 amino acids. CDR1 is SGHVS, CDR2 FQNEAQ, per germline. V lost 5 bases to trimming and J lost 1 base; unmatched junction nucleotides: 7. This chain's CDR3 is CASSPRGGLNTGELFF. CDR3 in DNA: TGTGCCAGCAGCCCTCGGGGAGGGCTGAACACCGGGGAGCTGTTTTTT.

The chain recombines TRBV25-1 with TRBJ2-1, with TRBD1 matching over 9 bases. V lost 1 base, J lost 6 bases, and 4 bases stayed unmatched. Germline CDR1 and CDR2: MGHDK and SYGVNS. The CDR3 consists of 15 residues. The CDR3 sequence: CASSESGTGTNEQFF. The CDR3 DNA follows: TGTGCCAGCAGTGAATCTGGGACAGGGACCAATGAGCAGTTCTTC.

The chain links TRBV19 to TRBJ1-3; no definite D call. Trimming cost V 1 base and J 0 bases, with 10 bases left between them. The germline CDR1 and CDR2 sequences are LNHDA and SQIVND (reference sequence). The CDR3 has 16 amino acids. The CDR3 bases are TGTGCCAGTAGTATAGGCGGAAGGAACTCTGGAAACACCATATATTTT. Protein product: CASSIGGRNSGNTIYF.

The V and J genes are TRBV5-4 and TRBJ2-4, with 14 positions matching TRBD2. Per the germline V gene, CDR1 is SGHNT and CDR2 is YYREEE (reference sequence). The CDR3 length is 17 residues. With V trimmed by 4 bases and J by 5 bases, 8 bases remained unmatched. CDR3 loop: CASSPGLAGAGQNIQYF. CDR3 in DNA: TGTGCCAGCAGCCCGGGACTAGCGGGGGCGGGCCAAAACATTCAGTACTTC.

The chain couples TRBV7-3 to TRBJ2-7, with D possibly TRBD1 on 6 matching bases. Trimming cost V 3 bases and J 1 base, with 10 bases left between them. The CDR3 is 14 amino acids. CDR1 is SGHTA, CDR2 FQGTGA, per germline. CDR3 nucleotide sequence: TGTGCCAGCAGCTTGGACAGTCAATCCTACGAGCAGTACTTC. It is translated as CASSLDSQSYEQYF.

The chain links TRBV5-1 to TRBJ2-2, with D tentatively TRBD1 (5 bases). V lost 2 bases and J 2 bases, leaving 10 bases between the germline ends. There are 15 residues in the CDR3. Germline V gives CDR1 SGHRS, CDR2 YFSETQ. The CDR3 reads CASSFLQANTGELFF. CDR3 in DNA: TGCGCCAGCAGCTTTCTACAGGCCAACACCGGGGAGCTGTTTTTT.

V and J are TRBV19 and TRBJ2-7; D not certain. The CDR3 spans 14 residues. V was shortened by 3 bases and J by 1 base, with 10 bases between the two germline ends. Germline lookup yields CDR1 LNHDA and CDR2 SQIVND (reference sequence). The CDR3 reads CASSIGGVSYEQYF. The CDR3 nucleotides read TGTGCCAGTAGTATTGGTGGGGTATCCTACGAGCAGTACTTC.

This chain uses TRBV25-1 with TRBJ2-4; D call uncertain. The CDR3 totals 14 residues. CDR1 and CDR2 (germline): MGHDK, SYGVNS. V lost 8 bases and J 3 bases, leaving 14 bases between the germline ends. CDR3 sequence: CASGDMGVKNIQYF. The DNA for the CDR3 is TGTGCCAGCGGCGACATGGGTGTCAAAAACATTCAGTACTTC. Filled out from reference TRBV25-1 and TRBJ2-4, the complete variable domain reads EADIYQTPRYLVIGTGKKITLECSQTMGHDKMYWYQQDPGMELHLIHYSYGVNSTEKGDLSSESTVSRIRTEHFPLTLESARPSHTSQYLCASGDMGVKNIQYFGAGTRLSVL.

This clone was detected only a few times. The rearrangement joins TRBV11-1 to TRBJ2-7; no clear D. Between the trimmed V and J ends, which lost 5 bases and 5 bases, there was a span of 16 bases. Looked up from germline, CDR1 is SGHAT and CDR2 is FQDESV (reference sequence). The CDR3 consists of 14 residues. This chain's CDR3 is CASSLNILVHEQYF. The CDR3, as DNA: TGTGCCAGCAGCCTAAATATCTTGGTCCACGAGCAGTACTTC.

The rearrangement uses TRBV2 and TRBJ1-1; D unresolved. This CDR3 spans 14 amino acids. The germline V gene has CDR1 SNHLY and CDR2 FYNNEI. Deletions cut 7 bases from V and 1 base from J, with 13 bases between. The CDR3 region is CASKIGRGNTEAFF. The CDR3 coding sequence is TGTGCCAGCAAGATAGGGCGGGGGAACACTGAAGCTTTCTTT.

The chain links TRBV5-1 to TRBJ2-3; 8 bases are a match to TRBD2. Germline V gene lookup returns CDR1 SGHRS and CDR2 YFSETQ. There are 15 residues in the CDR3. Trimming took 0 bases from V and 6 from J; bases not matched to a gene: 6. The CDR3 is CASSLVFSGVDTQYF. CDR3 DNA: TGCGCCAGCAGCTTGGTTTTTAGCGGGGTTGATACGCAGTATTTT.

The V call is TRBV25-1, the J call TRBJ2-1, with D possibly being TRBD2 (6 bases). The CDR3 runs 18 residues. V lost 1 base and J 7 bases, leaving 23 bases between the germline ends. The germline gives CDR1 MGHDK, CDR2 SYGVNS. CDR3 protein: CASSESEGRSKRWNEQFF. CDR3 nucleotides: TGTGCCAGCAGTGAATCGGAGGGAAGAAGTAAACGTTGGAATGAGCAGTTCTTC.

The V gene is TRBV30, the J gene TRBJ2-5; D may be TRBD1 (5 bases). V was clipped by 0 bases and J by 7 bases, with 9 bases between them. Per the germline V gene, CDR1 is GTSNPN and CDR2 is SVGIG (reference sequence). This CDR3 has 12 amino acids. The CDR3 nucleotides read TGTGCCTGGAGTGTGACAGATGGGACCCAGTACTTC. It yields the protein CAWSVTDGTQYF.

V gene TRBV18 combines with J gene TRBJ1-3, with D unclear. This CDR3 is built from 13 residues. The germline V gene has CDR1 KGHSH and CDR2 LQKENI. Trimming removed 9 bases at V and 0 bases at J, with 9 bases between. CDR3 protein: CASGESSGNTIYF. The CDR3 DNA is TGTGCCAGTGGGGAGAGCTCTGGAAACACCATATATTTT.

This chain links TRBV6-1 with TRBJ1-5; D uncertain. Germline CDR1 and CDR2: MNHNS and SASEGT. V was cut by 5 bases and J by 7 bases, with 9 bases left in between. The CDR3 is made up of 12 amino acids. CDR3 in amino acids: CASSHGLQPQHF. As DNA, the CDR3 is TGTGCCAGCAGTCATGGCTTGCAGCCCCAGCATTTT.

This chain's CDR3 is CASSFAGTGGASTDTQYF. In DNA form, the CDR3 reads TGTGCCAGCAGCTTCGCCGGGACAGGGGGCGCGAGCACAGATACGCAGTATTTT. The chain carries TRBV7-8 and TRBJ2-3; TRBD1 matches at 12 bases. Germline V gene lookup returns CDR1 SGHVS and CDR2 FQNEAQ. V lost 3 bases and J lost 0; bases outside the gene matches: 7. CDR3 length: 18 residues.

The chain links TRBV18 to TRBJ1-4, with D maybe TRBD1 (5 bases). Per germline, CDR1 KGHSH and CDR2 LQKENI. The CDR3 has 15 amino acids. Trimming pared 1 base from V and 8 bases from J, leaving 14 bases between. The CDR3 spells CASSPRQLMGEKLFF. CDR3 in DNA: TGTGCCAGCTCACCACGACAGCTTATGGGGGAAAAACTGTTTTTT.

This chain uses TRBV30 with TRBJ1-6; D not certain. The germline gives CDR1 GTSNPN, CDR2 SVGIG (reference sequence). The CDR3 length is 12 residues. V was shortened by 5 bases and J by 10 bases, with 12 bases between the two germline ends. The DNA of the CDR3 is TGTGCCTGGGCGGCGTCTCAGTCACCCCTCCACTTT. It translates to CAWAASQSPLHF.

The chain uses TRBV5-1 and TRBJ2-7; 9 positions match TRBD1. There are 15 residues in the CDR3. Germline trimming cut 5 bases from V and 1 base from J; bases unmatched to any gene: 7. Per germline, CDR1 SGHRS and CDR2 YFSETQ. DNA of the CDR3: TGCGCCAGCAGTTACGCCGGGACAGGGTCCTACGAGCAGTACTTC. It translates to CASSYAGTGSYEQYF.

The chain joins TRBV18 to TRBJ1-1; no definite D call. This CDR3 has 16 amino acids. V dropped 0 bases and J dropped 3 bases, with 14 bases sitting between them. The germline V gene encodes CDR1 KGHSH and CDR2 LQKENI. The DNA of the CDR3 is TGTGCCAGCTCACCACCGTCACAGAAACAATACACTGAAGCTTTCTTT. Translation gives CASSPPSQKQYTEAFF.